This TCR beta chain was sequenced for a study of blood T cells in healthy people across ages. Germline values: CDR1 MNHEY, CDR2 SVGAGI. Trimming cost V 4 bases and J 6 bases, with 13 bases left between them. This CDR3 has 13 residues. Only a few counts were recorded for this clonotype. For the second PCR, which ran for about 6 to 11 cycles, a sample-barcoded 5' primer and a J-beta primer mix were used. Each CDR3 protein is one row after TCRdb ran MiXCR on the 5' RACE reads. Here the sample spans roughly 1.6 million distinct CDR3 sequences, roughly 30% being singletons. The V call is TRBV6-5, the J call TRBJ2-7; TRBD1 might be the D (6 bases). Sequenced sample: blood. The TCR was taken from a woman aged 25 to 39 in good health. Written as DNA, the CDR3 is TGTGCCAGCAGTTCACAGGGTGGCTCCGAGCAGTACTTC. Protein: CASSSQGGSEQYF.